What follows are 30 T cell receptor beta chains derived from one specimen sequenced in a study of radiotherapy plus CTLA-4 blockade in lung cancer. The table came from immunoSEQ multiplex PCR; TCRdb's copy has only in-frame clones and leaves some out. The repertoire holds about 110,000 clones, with 81% as singletons. The source material was peripheral blood, sampled from a patient treated with radiotherapy plus ipilimumab. These receptors were collected from a human donor with non-small cell lung cancer that progressed on radiotherapy plus ipilimumab. Some clones in this sample may be carry-over from other donors' samples.

The chain joins TRBV29-1 to TRBJ2-6, with a possible D match to TRBD1 (6 bases). V shed 8 bases and J shed 2 bases, with 16 bases lying between them. Germline V lookup: CDR1 SQVTM, CDR2 ANQGSEA. This CDR3 is built from 15 residues. DNA of the CDR3: TGCAGCTCCTCAGAAGGGGGTCCTGGGGCCAACGTCCTGACTTTC. Protein product: CSSSEGGPGANVLTF.

This chain links TRBV28 with TRBJ2-7, with D hard to call. The V gene lost 4 bases and the J gene lost 2 bases, with 15 bases spanning the gap. In germline, CDR1 is MDHEN, CDR2 SYDVKM. The CDR3 has 15 amino acids. CDR3: CASSSTRALPYEQYF. CDR3 DNA sequence: TGTGCCAGCAGTTCCACCCGGGCCTTACCCTACGAGCAGTACTTC.

The chain combines TRBV6-1 with TRBJ1-6; D not certain. The germline gives CDR1 MNHNS, CDR2 SASEGT. With 6 bases removed from V and 2 bases from J, the gap between germline ends came to 11 bases. The CDR3 sequence is 15 residues long. This CDR3 is CASRGGSTYNSPLHF. As DNA, the CDR3 is TGTGCCAGCAGGGGCGGGAGCACCTATAATTCACCCCTCCACTTT.

The gene calls are TRBV2 and TRBJ1-6; D ambiguous. The V and J ends lost 3 bases and 15 bases respectively, with 12 bases between them. The CDR3 length is 12 residues. Germline V gene lookup returns CDR1 SNHLY and CDR2 FYNNEI. The CDR3 region has the DNA TGTGCCAGCAGTGAGAGAGAGGTACTCCTCCACTTT. It specifies CASSEREVLLHF.

The DNA for the CDR3 is TGTGCCAGCAGCCGAACATGGGGCTACACCTTC. It codes for CASSRTWGYTF. The J gene is TRBJ1-2, the V gene TRBV6-5; D is ambiguous. This CDR3 region has 11 residues. V was clipped by 6 bases and J by 8 bases, with 10 bases between them. Germline V gene data show CDR1 as MNHEY and CDR2 as SVGAGI.

The chain is built from TRBV5-1 and TRBJ1-6; a weak D match, TRBD1 (5 bases). V was pared by 2 bases and J by 13 bases, with 19 bases between. Germline assignment: CDR1 SGHRS and CDR2 YFSETQ. The CDR3 length is 15 residues. CDR3 amino acids: CASSLTESQGGPLHF. In nucleotides, the CDR3 is TGCGCCAGCAGCTTAACGGAGTCCCAGGGTGGCCCCCTCCACTTT.

V and J are TRBV6-5 and TRBJ1-2; 9 bases are shared with TRBD1. V lost 5 bases to trimming and J lost 2 bases; unmatched junction nucleotides: 3. CDR3 length: 14 residues. The germline gives CDR1 MNHEY, CDR2 SVGAGI. CDR3 coding DNA: TGTGCCAGCAGTCACACAGGGGGCAACTATGGCTACACCTTC. Translating gives CASSHTGGNYGYTF.

This chain connects TRBV28 to TRBJ2-5; D unresolved. CDR3 length: 13 amino acids. Germline-derived CDR1 and CDR2 are MDHEN and SYDVKM. Between the trimmed V and J ends, which lost 6 bases and 7 bases, there was a span of 15 bases. The CDR3 loop is CASRATGLGTQYF. In nucleotides, the CDR3 is TGTGCCAGCAGAGCCACTGGCTTGGGGACCCAGTACTTC.

This clone came up a few times. The J gene is TRBJ1-1, the V gene TRBV6-4; D perhaps matches TRBD1 (6 bases). Germline CDR1 MRHNA, CDR2 SNTAGT. V shed 5 bases and J shed 4 bases, with 14 bases lying between them. This CDR3 region has 14 residues. The CDR3 loop reads CASSSDRSSTEAFF. CDR3 sequence (DNA): TGTGCCAGCAGTTCGGACAGATCGTCCACTGAAGCTTTCTTT.

The chain recombines TRBV6-5 with TRBJ1-4, with D hard to call. Germline values: CDR1 MNHEY, CDR2 SVGAGI. This CDR3 is built from 14 residues. The V end lost 0 bases, the J end lost 8 bases, and 10 bases lay between the germline ends. This CDR3 reads CASSYSGTSEKLFF. CDR3 sequence (DNA): TGTGCCAGCAGTTACTCGGGAACATCAGAAAAACTGTTTTTT.

V and J are TRBV5-1 and TRBJ1-3, with 7 bases that match TRBD1. The CDR3 runs to 15 residues. Losses at the gene ends were 1 base for V and 2 bases for J; bases not matched to a gene: 3. Germline values: CDR1 SGHRS, CDR2 YFSETQ. The DNA of the CDR3 is TGCGCCAGCAGCTTGTTAGGACAGGCTGGAAACACCATATATTTT. It codes for CASSLLGQAGNTIYF.

This chain uses TRBV11-2 with TRBJ2-5; D call uncertain. Germline V gene lookup returns CDR1 SGHAT and CDR2 FQNNGV. This CDR3 is 12 amino acids long. Trimming removed 1 base from V and 7 bases from J, with 7 bases in between. The CDR3 protein is CASSLAGVTQYF. CDR3 sequence (DNA): TGTGCCAGCAGCTTAGCCGGTGTGACCCAGTACTTC.

The V call is TRBV6-6, the J call TRBJ2-7; 7 positions agree with TRBD1. The CDR3 has 13 amino acids. The V gene end was trimmed by 10 bases and the J gene end by 0 bases; junction bases not matched to a gene: 6. Germline CDR1 reads MNHNY; CDR2 reads SVGAGI (reference sequence). CDR3 region: CATQRDSSYEQYF. The CDR3 bases are TGTGCCACCCAAAGGGACAGCTCCTACGAGCAGTACTTC.

This sequence joins TRBV28 and TRBJ2-7; 10 bases are shared with TRBD1. Germline lookup yields CDR1 MDHEN and CDR2 SYDVKM. J gave up 0 bases and V 5 bases, and 7 bases lay outside the gene matches. CDR3 length: 16 amino acids. The CDR3: CASSPPGQGSSYEQYF. The DNA for the CDR3 is TGTGCCAGCAGTCCTCCGGGACAGGGGAGCTCCTACGAGCAGTACTTC.

The V call is TRBV5-1, the J call TRBJ2-2; 7 bases map to TRBD2. The CDR3 is made up of 15 amino acids. Germline values: CDR1 SGHRS, CDR2 YFSETQ. V shed 0 bases and J 6 bases; nucleotides not matched to a gene: 5. The DNA for the CDR3 is TGCGCCAGCAGCTTGGTTGGACGGGAGGCCGGGGAGCTGTTTTTT. Translating gives CASSLVGREAGELFF.

The chain employs TRBV5-4 and TRBJ1-2; D is uncertain. The V end lost 1 base, the J end lost 5 bases, and 9 bases lay between the germline ends. CDR1 is SGHNT, CDR2 YYREEE, per germline (reference sequence). The CDR3 loop spans 13 amino acids. The CDR3 protein is CASSLRADYGYTF. In DNA form, the CDR3 reads TGTGCCAGCAGCTTGAGGGCAGATTATGGCTACACCTTC.

This clone came up once. This chain connects TRBV5-1 to TRBJ1-3, with D possibly matching TRBD1 (6 bases). The CDR3 has 14 amino acids. Deletions cut 0 bases from V and 7 bases from J, with 11 bases between. CDR1 and CDR2 (germline): SGHRS, YFSETQ. As DNA, the CDR3 is TGCGCCAGCAGCTTGGAGGCAGGGGTGAACACCATATATTTT. It specifies CASSLEAGVNTIYF.

This clone was picked up a small number of times. This chain connects TRBV18 to TRBJ2-5, with D possibly being TRBD1 or TRBD2 (6 bases each). The CDR3 extends over 16 amino acids. V lost 6 bases, J lost 7 bases, and 24 bases lay in between. Looked up from germline, CDR1 is KGHSH and CDR2 is LQKENI. This CDR3 is CASSGRGTRTLVTQYF. CDR3 bases: TGTGCCAGCTCCGGGAGAGGGACACGAACCTTAGTGACCCAGTACTTC.

The gene calls are TRBV15 and TRBJ1-5; D remains ambiguous. Trimming left V 0 bases short and J 3 bases short, with 9 bases between. Germline-derived CDR1 and CDR2 are LNHNV and YYDKDF (reference sequence). The CDR3 runs 15 residues. The CDR3 here is CATSREASSNQPQHF. In nucleotides, the CDR3 is TGTGCCACCAGCAGAGAGGCCAGCTCCAATCAGCCCCAGCATTTT.

The rearrangement links TRBV5-1 to TRBJ2-5, with D unclear. The CDR3 is 15 amino acids. Between the trimmed V and J ends, which lost 7 bases and 4 bases, there was a span of 20 bases. Per germline, CDR1 SGHRS and CDR2 YFSETQ. The CDR3 DNA sequence: TGCGCCAGCTGTCTAGGGTCTACCTATCCAGAGACCCAGTACTTC. This encodes CASCLGSTYPETQYF.

The table lists this clone with a few counts. The chain couples TRBV9 to TRBJ2-1, with 7 positions matching TRBD1. Germline CDR1 reads SGDLS; CDR2 reads YYNGEE. This CDR3 is built from 16 residues. V shed 4 bases and J 5 bases; nucleotides not matched to a gene: 12. CDR3 in DNA: TGTGCCAGCAGCTACTACGGGACAGACACCAACAATGAGCAGTTCTTC. It yields the protein CASSYYGTDTNNEQFF.

The chain employs TRBV5-1 and TRBJ2-3, with D perhaps TRBD2 (6 bases). V was cut by 7 bases and J by 4 bases, with 13 bases left in between. CDR3 size: 13 residues. The germline V gene encodes CDR1 SGHRS and CDR2 YFSETQ. In DNA form, the CDR3 reads TGCGCCAGCCAGGTGGAGGGCGCAGATACGCAGTATTTT. Its protein is CASQVEGADTQYF.

This clone was observed a handful of times. The CDR3: CASSTRTGSETQYF. CDR3 sequence (DNA): TGTGCCAGCAGCACCCGGACAGGGTCTGAGACCCAGTACTTC. The chain uses TRBV5-6 and TRBJ2-5, with 8 bases that match TRBD1. V shed 4 bases and J 5 bases; nucleotides not matched to a gene: 7. Germline CDR1 is SGHDT and CDR2 is YYEEEE. The length of the CDR3 is 14 residues. Drawing the rest from reference TRBV5-6 and TRBJ2-5, the complete variable domain is DAGVTQSPTHLIKTRGQQVTLRCSPKSGHDTVSWYQQALGQGPQFIFQYYEEEERQRGNFPDRFSGHQFPNYSSELNVNALLLGDSALYLCASSTRTGSETQYFGPGTRLLVL.

In its sample, this clone was seen a few times. The rearrangement uses TRBV12-5 and TRBJ1-3; 8 bases align to TRBD1. The germline gives CDR1 LGHNT, CDR2 FRNRAP. After removal of 3 bases from V and 4 bases from J, the junction contained 5 bases not matched to a gene. The CDR3 contains 15 residues. CDR3 protein: CASGFIQGVGNTIYF. The CDR3 DNA reads as TGTGCTAGTGGTTTCATACAGGGGGTCGGAAACACCATATATTTT.

The J gene is TRBJ2-3, the V gene TRBV6-5; TRBD2 matches at 10 bases. CDR1 and CDR2 (germline): MNHEY, SVGAGI. V lost 4 bases to trimming and J lost 11 bases; unmatched junction nucleotides: 15. This CDR3 has 16 residues. In DNA form, the CDR3 reads TGTGCCAGCAGTTCCACCGGGACTAGCGAATGGGGTAGGCAGTATTTT. It encodes CASSSTGTSEWGRQYF.

This sequence joins TRBV7-2 and TRBJ2-6, with D unresolved. Between the trimmed V and J ends, which lost 5 bases and 0 bases, there was a span of 2 bases. The CDR3 sequence is 13 residues long. Germline CDR1 SGHTA, CDR2 FQGNSA. The DNA for the CDR3 is TGTGCCAGCAGCACCTCTGGGGCCAACGTCCTGACTTTC. Its translation: CASSTSGANVLTF.

The chain employs TRBV18 and TRBJ1-1, with TRBD1 as a possible D gene (5 bases). V was shortened by 5 bases and J by 4 bases, with 11 bases between the two germline ends. This CDR3 is built from 13 residues. The germline CDR1 and CDR2 sequences are KGHSH and LQKENI. The DNA for the CDR3 is TGTGCCAGCTCATTAACAGGTTCCACTGAAGCTTTCTTT. This gives the protein CASSLTGSTEAFF.

For this clone: The junction departs from the called germline gene at one end, perhaps through a read error. The genes are TRBV4-3 and TRBJ2-2; a weak D match, TRBD1 (6 bases). The CDR3 loop spans 15 amino acids. From germline, CDR1 is LGHNA and CDR2 YSLEER. Here the CDR3 DNA reads TGCGCCAGCAGCCAAGGGACAGTCGGGGCCGGGGAGCTGCTTTTT. This codes for CASSQGTVGAGELLF.

V and J are TRBV30 and TRBJ1-1, with a possible D match to TRBD1 (6 bases). This CDR3 region has 18 residues. The V end was cut by 3 bases, the J end by 3 bases, with 26 bases between. Germline V gene data show CDR1 as GTSNPN and CDR2 as SVGIG (reference sequence). The CDR3 coding sequence is TGTGCCTGGAGGGGAGACCTTCACAGGGAGGGGCAGTACACTGAAGCTTTCTTT. This gives the protein CAWRGDLHREGQYTEAFF.

There are a few counts of this clone. V is TRBV9 and J is TRBJ2-3; D might be TRBD2 (5 bases). Germline V lookup: CDR1 SGDLS, CDR2 YYNGEE. V lost 0 bases and J lost 1, with 9 bases in between. The CDR3 length is 15 residues. CDR3 DNA sequence: TGTGCCAGCAGCGTAGACCTTAGCGGCACAGATACGCAGTATTTT. Protein sequence: CASSVDLSGTDTQYF.